A selection of T cell receptor beta chains follows, all from one sample in a study of T cell changes during pregnancy in multiple sclerosis. The table came from immunoSEQ multiplex PCR; TCRdb's copy has only in-frame clones and leaves some out. The table has about 59,000 clones, about 94% seen once. This sample comprised CD8+ T cells from peripheral blood mononuclear cells, obtained after pregnancy. The receptor set was obtained from a female donor with multiple sclerosis, enrolled in a pregnancy study. CDR3s include the opening cysteine and the closing phenylalanine or tryptophan. The order of the fields is V gene, J gene, CDR3 protein.

V gene: TRBV10-1
J gene: TRBJ2-3
CDR3 protein: CASSTSGRGADTQYF

V gene: TRBV21-1
J gene: TRBJ2-7
CDR3 protein: CASRTTDSSYEQYF

V gene: TRBV5-3
J gene: TRBJ2-1
CDR3 protein: CARSPGPLAFYPTYNEQFF

V gene: TRBV29-1
J gene: TRBJ2-3
CDR3 protein: CSVEVEGLAGDTQYF

V gene: TRBV5-1
J gene: TRBJ2-7
CDR3 protein: CASSLSGYEQYF

V gene: TRBV5-1
J gene: TRBJ1-5
CDR3 protein: CASSLGVGSNQPQHF

V gene: TRBV5-1
J gene: TRBJ2-7
CDR3 protein: CASSLGDSSYEQYF

V gene: TRBV7-2
J gene: TRBJ2-3
CDR3 protein: CASSQPSLAGWGDTQYF

V gene: TRBV5-8
J gene: TRBJ1-2
CDR3 protein: CASSRYRGLDYGYTF

V gene: TRBV27
J gene: TRBJ1-1
CDR3 protein: CASSLLRTGGMNTEAFF

V gene: TRBV28
J gene: TRBJ1-4
CDR3 protein: CASSSTTGSAITNEKLFF

V gene: TRBV9
J gene: TRBJ1-4
CDR3 protein: CASSSDRTRANEKLFF

V gene: TRBV4-1
J gene: TRBJ2-1
CDR3 protein: CASSHTGREQWFF

V gene: TRBV5-1
J gene: TRBJ1-1
CDR3 protein: CASSWGTDYTEAFF

V gene: TRBV27
J gene: TRBJ2-7
CDR3 protein: CASSLGARRYEQYF

V gene: TRBV27
J gene: TRBJ2-1
CDR3 protein: CASHPGLAGNEQFF

V gene: TRBV27
J gene: TRBJ2-7
CDR3 protein: CASSWTQTGAYEQYF

V gene: TRBV5-5
J gene: TRBJ2-1
CDR3 protein: CASSLGTSGSYEQFF

V gene: TRBV4-3
J gene: TRBJ2-7
CDR3 protein: CASSHVLAESYEQYF

V gene: TRBV27
J gene: TRBJ2-7
CDR3 protein: CASSSGQSYEQYF

V gene: TRBV6-1
J gene: TRBJ2-7
CDR3 protein: CASSEAQVQGASEQYF

V gene: TRBV27
J gene: TRBJ1-2
CDR3 protein: CASSPIPLAGTGSGYTF

V gene: TRBV7-9
J gene: TRBJ2-7
CDR3 protein: CASSLGAQLEQYF

V gene: TRBV13
J gene: TRBJ2-7
CDR3 protein: CASSLGLVVGEQYF

V gene: TRBV21-1
J gene: TRBJ2-2
CDR3 protein: CASSKVFRGLSRTGELFF

V gene: TRBV5-1
J gene: TRBJ2-3
CDR3 protein: CASKWRGAGDTQYF

V gene: TRBV27
J gene: TRBJ2-7
CDR3 protein: CASSLLASGATYEQYF